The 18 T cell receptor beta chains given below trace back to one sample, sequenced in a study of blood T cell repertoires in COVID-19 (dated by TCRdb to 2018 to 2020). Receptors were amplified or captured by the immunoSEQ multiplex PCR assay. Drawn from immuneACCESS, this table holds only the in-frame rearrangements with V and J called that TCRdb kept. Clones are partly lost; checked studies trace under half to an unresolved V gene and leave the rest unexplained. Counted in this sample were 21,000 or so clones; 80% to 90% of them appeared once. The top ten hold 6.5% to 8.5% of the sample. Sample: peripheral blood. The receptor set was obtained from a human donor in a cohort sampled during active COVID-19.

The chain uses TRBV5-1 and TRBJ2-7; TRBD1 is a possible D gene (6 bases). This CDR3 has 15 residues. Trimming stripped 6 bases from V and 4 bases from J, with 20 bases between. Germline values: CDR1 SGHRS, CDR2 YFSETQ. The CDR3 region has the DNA TGCGCCAGCAACTTTCTTGCGGACAGCAAATACGAGCAGTACTTC. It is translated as CASNFLADSKYEQYF.

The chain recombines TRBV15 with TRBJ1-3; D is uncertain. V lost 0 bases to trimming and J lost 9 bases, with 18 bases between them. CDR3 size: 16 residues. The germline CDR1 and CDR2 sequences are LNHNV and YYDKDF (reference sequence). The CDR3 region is CATSRDLETREGTIYF. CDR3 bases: TGTGCCACCAGCAGAGATCTAGAGACACGGGAGGGCACCATATATTTT.

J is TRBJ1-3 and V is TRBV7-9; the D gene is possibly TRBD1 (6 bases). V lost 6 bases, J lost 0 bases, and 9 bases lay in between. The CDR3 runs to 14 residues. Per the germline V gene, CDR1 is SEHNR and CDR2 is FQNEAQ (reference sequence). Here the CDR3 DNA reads TGTGCCAGCAGAGACAGGAACTCTGGAAACACCATATATTTT. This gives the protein CASRDRNSGNTIYF.

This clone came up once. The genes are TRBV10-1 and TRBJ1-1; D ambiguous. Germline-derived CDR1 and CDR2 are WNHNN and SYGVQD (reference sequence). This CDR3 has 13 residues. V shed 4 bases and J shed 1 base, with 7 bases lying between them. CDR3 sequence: CASSVQPNTEAFF. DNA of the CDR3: TGCGCCAGCAGTGTACAGCCGAACACTGAAGCTTTCTTT.

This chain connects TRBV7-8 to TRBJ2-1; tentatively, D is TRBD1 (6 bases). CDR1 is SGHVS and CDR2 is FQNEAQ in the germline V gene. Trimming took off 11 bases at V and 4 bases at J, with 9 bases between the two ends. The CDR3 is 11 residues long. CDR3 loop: CAGGQYNEQFF. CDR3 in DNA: TGTGCCGGCGGACAGTACAATGAGCAGTTCTTC. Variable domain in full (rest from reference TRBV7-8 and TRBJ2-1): GAGVSQSPRYKVAKRGQDVALRCDPISGHVSLFWYQQALGQGPEFLTYFQNEAQLDKSGLPSDRFFAERPEGSVSTLKIQRTQQEDSAVYLCAGGQYNEQFFGPGTRLTVL.

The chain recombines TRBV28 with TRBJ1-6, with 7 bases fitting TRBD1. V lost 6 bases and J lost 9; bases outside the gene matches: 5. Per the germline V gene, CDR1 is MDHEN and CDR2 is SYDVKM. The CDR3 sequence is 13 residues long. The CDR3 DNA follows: TGTGCCAGCAGCGGGGACAGTCCTTCACCCCTCCACTTT. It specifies CASSGDSPSPLHF.

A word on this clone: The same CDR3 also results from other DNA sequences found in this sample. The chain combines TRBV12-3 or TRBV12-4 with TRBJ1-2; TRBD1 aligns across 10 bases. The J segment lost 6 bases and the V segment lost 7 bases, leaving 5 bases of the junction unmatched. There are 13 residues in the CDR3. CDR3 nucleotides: TGTGCCAGCAACCAGGACAGGGGGAATGGCTACACCTTC. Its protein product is CASNQDRGNGYTF.

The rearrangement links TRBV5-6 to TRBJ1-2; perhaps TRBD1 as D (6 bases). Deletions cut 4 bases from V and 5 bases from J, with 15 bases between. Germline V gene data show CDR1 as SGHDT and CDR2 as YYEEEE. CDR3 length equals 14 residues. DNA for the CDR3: TGTGCCAGCAGCCCTTATGAACAGGGTTATGGCTACACCTTC. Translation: CASSPYEQGYGYTF.

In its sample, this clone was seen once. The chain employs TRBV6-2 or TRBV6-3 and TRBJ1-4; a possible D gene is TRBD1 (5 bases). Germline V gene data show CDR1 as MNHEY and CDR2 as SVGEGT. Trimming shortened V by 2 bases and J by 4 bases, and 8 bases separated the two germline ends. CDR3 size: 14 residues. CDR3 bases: TGTGCCAGCAGTTACGGGGGGATTAATGAAAAACTGTTTTTT. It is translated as CASSYGGINEKLFF.

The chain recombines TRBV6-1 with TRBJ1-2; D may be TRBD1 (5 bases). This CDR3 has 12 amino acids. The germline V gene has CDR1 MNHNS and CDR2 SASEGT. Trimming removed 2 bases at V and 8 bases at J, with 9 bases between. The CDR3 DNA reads TGTGCCAGCAGTGAACAGGGTCGCGGCTACACCTTC. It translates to CASSEQGRGYTF.

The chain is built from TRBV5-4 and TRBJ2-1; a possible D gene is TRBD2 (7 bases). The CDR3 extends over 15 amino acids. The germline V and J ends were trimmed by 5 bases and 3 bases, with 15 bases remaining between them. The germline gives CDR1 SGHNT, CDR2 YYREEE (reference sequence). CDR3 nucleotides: TGTGCCAGCAGACGTGGGGGGGGCAACTACAATGAGCAGTTCTTC. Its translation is CASRRGGGNYNEQFF.

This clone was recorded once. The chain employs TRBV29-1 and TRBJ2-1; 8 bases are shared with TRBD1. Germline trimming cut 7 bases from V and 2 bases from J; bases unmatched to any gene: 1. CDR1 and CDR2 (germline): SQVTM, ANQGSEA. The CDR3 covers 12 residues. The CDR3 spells CSADRAYNEQFF. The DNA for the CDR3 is TGCAGCGCGGACAGGGCCTACAATGAGCAGTTCTTC.

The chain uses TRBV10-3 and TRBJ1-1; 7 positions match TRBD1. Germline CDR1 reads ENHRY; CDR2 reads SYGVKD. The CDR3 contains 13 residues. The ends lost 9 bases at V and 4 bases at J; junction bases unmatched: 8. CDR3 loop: CAILPRQGTEAFF. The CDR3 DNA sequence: TGTGCCATTCTCCCAAGACAGGGCACTGAAGCTTTCTTT.

CDR3 coding DNA: TGTGCCAGCAGTTTAGGACAGGGGCCGAATGAAAAACTGTTTTTT. This gives the protein CASSLGQGPNEKLFF. J is TRBJ1-4 and V is TRBV27; 9 bases align to TRBD1. The length of the CDR3 is 15 residues. The ends lost 2 bases at V and 5 bases at J; junction bases unmatched: 3. Germline V gives CDR1 MNHEY, CDR2 SMNVEV (reference sequence).

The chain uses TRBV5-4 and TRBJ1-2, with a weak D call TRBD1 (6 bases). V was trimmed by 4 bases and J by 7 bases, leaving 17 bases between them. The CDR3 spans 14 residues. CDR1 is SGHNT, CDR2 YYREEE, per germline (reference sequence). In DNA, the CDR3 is TGTGCCAGCAGCCTTGAGGTCAAAGGGGGTGGCTACACCTTC. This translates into CASSLEVKGGGYTF.

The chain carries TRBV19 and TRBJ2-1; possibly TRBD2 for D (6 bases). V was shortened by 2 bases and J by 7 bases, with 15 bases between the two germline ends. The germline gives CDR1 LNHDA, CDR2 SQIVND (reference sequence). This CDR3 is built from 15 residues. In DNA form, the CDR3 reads TGTGCCAGTAGTATAACTCGTCGTCGGGAGAATGAGCAGTTCTTC. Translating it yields CASSITRRRENEQFF.

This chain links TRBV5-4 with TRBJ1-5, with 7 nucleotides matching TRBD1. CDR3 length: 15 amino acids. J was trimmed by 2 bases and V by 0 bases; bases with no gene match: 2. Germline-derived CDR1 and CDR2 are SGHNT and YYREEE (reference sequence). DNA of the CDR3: TGTGCCAGCAGCTTGGGAGGGGGCCGCAATCAGCCCCAGCATTTT. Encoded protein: CASSLGGGRNQPQHF.

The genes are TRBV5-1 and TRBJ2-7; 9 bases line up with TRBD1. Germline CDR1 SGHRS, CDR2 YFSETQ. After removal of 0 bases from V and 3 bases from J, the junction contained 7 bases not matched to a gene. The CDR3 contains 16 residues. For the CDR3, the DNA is TGCGCCAGCAGCTTGGACCAACAGGGGGCTTTCTACGAGCAGTACTTC. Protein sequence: CASSLDQQGAFYEQYF.